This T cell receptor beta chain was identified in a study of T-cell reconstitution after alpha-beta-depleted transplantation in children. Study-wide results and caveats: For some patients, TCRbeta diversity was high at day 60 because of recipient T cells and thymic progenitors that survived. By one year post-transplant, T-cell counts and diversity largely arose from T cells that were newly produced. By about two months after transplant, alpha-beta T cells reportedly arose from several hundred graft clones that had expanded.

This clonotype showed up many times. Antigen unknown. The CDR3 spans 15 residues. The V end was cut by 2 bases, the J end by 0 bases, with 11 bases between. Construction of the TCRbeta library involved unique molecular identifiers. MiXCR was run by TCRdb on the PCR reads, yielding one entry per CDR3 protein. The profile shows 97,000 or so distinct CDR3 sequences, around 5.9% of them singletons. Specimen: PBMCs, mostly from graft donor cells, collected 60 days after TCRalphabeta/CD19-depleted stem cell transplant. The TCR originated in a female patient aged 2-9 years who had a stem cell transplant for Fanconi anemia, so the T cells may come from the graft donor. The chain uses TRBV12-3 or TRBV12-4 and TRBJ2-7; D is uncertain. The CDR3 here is CASSLTGPFSYEQYF. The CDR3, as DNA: TGTGCCAGCAGTTTAACCGGGCCGTTCTCCTACGAGCAGTACTTC.